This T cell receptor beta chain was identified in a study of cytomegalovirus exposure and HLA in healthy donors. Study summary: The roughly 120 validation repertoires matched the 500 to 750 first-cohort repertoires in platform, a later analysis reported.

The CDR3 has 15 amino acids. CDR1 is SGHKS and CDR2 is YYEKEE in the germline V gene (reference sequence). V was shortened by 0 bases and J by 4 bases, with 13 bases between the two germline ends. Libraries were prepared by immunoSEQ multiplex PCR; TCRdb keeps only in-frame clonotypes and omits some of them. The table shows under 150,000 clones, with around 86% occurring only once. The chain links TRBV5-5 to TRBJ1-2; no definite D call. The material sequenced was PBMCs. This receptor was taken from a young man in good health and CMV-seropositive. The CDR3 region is CASSLAPGATYGYTF. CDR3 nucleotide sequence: TGTGCCAGCAGCTTGGCCCCGGGAGCGACCTATGGCTACACCTTC.